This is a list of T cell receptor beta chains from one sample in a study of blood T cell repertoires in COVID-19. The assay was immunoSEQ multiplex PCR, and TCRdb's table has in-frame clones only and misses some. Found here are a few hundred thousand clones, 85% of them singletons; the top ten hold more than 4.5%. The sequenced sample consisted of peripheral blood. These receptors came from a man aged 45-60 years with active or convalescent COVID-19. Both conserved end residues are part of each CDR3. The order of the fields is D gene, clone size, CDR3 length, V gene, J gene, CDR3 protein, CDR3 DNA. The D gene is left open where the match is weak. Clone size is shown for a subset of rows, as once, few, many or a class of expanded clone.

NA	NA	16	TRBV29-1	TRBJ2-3	CSVDQGGGVRTDTQYF	TGCAGCGTAGACCAGGGAGGGGGGGTTCGCACAGATACGCAGTATTTT
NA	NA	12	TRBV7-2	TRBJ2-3	CASSRTGDTQYF	TGTGCCAGCAGCCGAACGGGGGATACGCAGTATTTT
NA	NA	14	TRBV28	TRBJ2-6	CASRPGAGANVLTF	TGTGCCAGCAGGCCAGGGGCTGGGGCCAACGTCCTGACTTTC
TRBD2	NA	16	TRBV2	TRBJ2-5	CASSEAGREGQETQYF	TGTGCCAGCAGTGAAGCGGGACGGGAGGGACAAGAGACCCAGTACTTC
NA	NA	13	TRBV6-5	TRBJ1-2	CASSQLFNYGYTF	TGTGCCAGCAGCCAATTGTTTAACTATGGCTACACCTTC
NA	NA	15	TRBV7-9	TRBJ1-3	CASSSRTAGTSTIYF	TGTGCCAGCAGCTCTCGGACAGCGGGGACAAGCACCATATATTTT
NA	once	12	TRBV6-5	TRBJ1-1	CASKRVDTEAFF	TGTGCCAGCAAGAGGGTGGACACTGAAGCTTTCTTT
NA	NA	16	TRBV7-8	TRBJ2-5	CASSLGGSGWLGTQYF	TGTGCCAGCAGCTTAGGTGGGAGTGGATGGCTGGGGACCCAGTACTTC
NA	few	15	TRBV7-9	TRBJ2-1	CASSLARGSYNEQFF	TGTGCCAGCAGCTTGGCCAGGGGATCCTACAATGAGCAGTTCTTC
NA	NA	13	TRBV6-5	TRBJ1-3	CASSSGAGNTIYF	TGTGCCAGCAGTTCGGGGGCTGGAAACACCATATATTTT
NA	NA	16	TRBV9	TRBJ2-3	CASSVGAGDFADTQYF	TGTGCCAGCAGCGTTGGGGCAGGAGATTTTGCAGATACGCAGTATTTT
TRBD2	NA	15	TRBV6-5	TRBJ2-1	CASSKIRDYYNEQFF	TGTGCCAGCAGCAAAATCCGGGACTACTACAATGAGCAGTTCTTC
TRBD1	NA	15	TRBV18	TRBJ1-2	CASSPETGGDYGYTF	TGTGCCAGCTCACCAGAGACAGGGGGGGACTATGGCTACACCTTC
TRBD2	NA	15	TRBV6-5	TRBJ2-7	CASSSRTSGGFEQYF	TGTGCCAGCAGTTCCCGGACTAGCGGGGGGTTCGAGCAGTACTTC
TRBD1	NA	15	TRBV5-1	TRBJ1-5	CASSLETGEWQPQHF	TGCGCCAGCAGCTTGGAGACAGGGGAGTGGCAGCCCCAGCATTTT
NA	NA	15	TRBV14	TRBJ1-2	CASSDVSTGNYGYTF	TGTGCCAGCAGCGACGTTTCGACGGGAAACTATGGCTACACCTTC
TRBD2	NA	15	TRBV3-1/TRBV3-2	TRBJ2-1	CASSQTSGRPNEQFF	TGTGCCAGCAGCCAGACTAGCGGGAGACCCAATGAGCAGTTCTTC
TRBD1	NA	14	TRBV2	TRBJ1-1	CASSLAGQGLEAFF	TGTGCCAGCAGCCTGGCTGGACAGGGACTTGAAGCTTTCTTT